The 5 T cell receptor beta chains below all came from one sample that was sequenced in a study of T cells in Graves' hyperthyroidism and ophthalmopathy. Amplification yielded TCR beta CDR3 regions, with RNA transcripts as the source. A first-round RT-PCR of the TCR CDR3 used the HTBI primer set. Using its own MiXCR run on the multiplex PCR reads, TCRdb lists one record per CDR3 protein. The sample has hundreds of thousands of distinct CDR3 sequences, approximately 15% seen once; the top ten hold about 26%. What was sequenced was blood. Receptor source: a woman in her twenties or thirties with Graves' hyperthyroidism.

This clonotype was seen a handful of times. The chain carries TRBV19 and TRBJ2-6, with D maybe TRBD2 (6 bases). The CDR3 contains 15 residues. Between the trimmed V and J ends, which lost 6 bases and 4 bases, there was a span of 13 bases. Germline CDR1 is LNHDA and CDR2 is SQIVND (reference sequence). The CDR3 loop reads CASRAEGFGANVLTF. As DNA, the CDR3 is TGTGCCAGTAGGGCGGAGGGGTTCGGGGCCAACGTCCTGACTTTC.

This clonotype has ten or more counts. The chain joins TRBV28 to TRBJ1-5; TRBD1 matches at 7 bases. V gave up 9 bases and J gave up 5 bases; unmatched junction bases: 4. The CDR3 runs 12 residues. Germline CDR1 reads MDHEN; CDR2 reads SYDVKM. The CDR3 region is CASRQGHQPQHF. CDR3 coding DNA: TGTGCCAGTAGACAGGGACATCAGCCCCAGCATTTT.

This clonotype was found many times. The chain carries TRBV7-2 and TRBJ2-1, with D perhaps TRBD2 (5 bases). The CDR3 is made up of 17 amino acids. Germline V lookup: CDR1 SGHTA, CDR2 FQGNSA. Trimming took off 4 bases at V and 10 bases at J, with 26 bases between the two ends. The CDR3 DNA follows: TGTGCCAGCAGCTCAACGTCGCCTAGCTTTATGTTCAAGGAGCAGTTCTTC. Protein product: CASSSTSPSFMFKEQFF.

The rearrangement joins TRBV5-6 to TRBJ1-1, with no clear D. The CDR3 extends over 14 amino acids. V was trimmed by 4 bases and J by 5 bases, leaving 15 bases between them. CDR1 and CDR2 (germline): SGHDT, YYEEEE. This CDR3 reads CASSRARGLTEAFF. For the CDR3, the DNA is TGTGCCAGCAGCCGGGCCCGGGGATTGACTGAAGCTTTCTTT.

In this sample, this clonotype turned up many times. The J gene is TRBJ2-1, the V gene TRBV28; perhaps TRBD2 as D (6 bases). CDR3 length: 13 residues. The ends were cut back, 6 bases at V and 2 bases at J, with 8 bases in the middle. CDR1 MDHEN and CDR2 SYDVKM come from the germline V gene. CDR3 loop: CASRRDAYNEQFF. The CDR3 nucleotides are TGTGCCAGCAGGCGGGACGCCTACAATGAGCAGTTCTTC.